A single sample gave rise to the 18 T cell receptor beta chains below, sequenced in a study of blood T cell repertoires in COVID-19. TCRdb keeps only in-frame clones here, not all; method: immunoSEQ multiplex PCR. This sample has about 270,000 clones; about 76% occur once, and the top ten carry 2.5% to 3.5%. The source material was peripheral blood. Every receptor here comes from a woman aged 55-75 years with active or convalescent COVID-19.

The chain carries TRBV5-1 and TRBJ1-2; 10 bases agree with TRBD1. V was clipped by 4 bases and J by 3 bases; unmatched bases: 6. CDR1 SGHRS and CDR2 YFSETQ come from the germline V gene. There are 15 residues in the CDR3. The CDR3 region has the DNA TGCGCCAGCAGCGCGAGGGACAGGGGTTACTATGGCTACACCTTC. Protein product: CASSARDRGYYGYTF.

This clone was seen only once. This chain links TRBV10-3 with TRBJ1-2, with 8 positions matching TRBD1. The CDR3 runs 17 residues. The trim removed 0 bases at V and 6 bases at J, leaving 12 bases unmatched. In germline, CDR1 is ENHRY, CDR2 SYGVKD. The DNA of the CDR3 is TGTGCCATCAGTGAGTCGAATTATGCAGGGGGCGGAGATGGCTACACCTTC. This sequence encodes CAISESNYAGGGDGYTF.

The V and J genes are TRBV30 and TRBJ2-1; the D is unclear. This CDR3 comprises 14 residues. The germline gives CDR1 GTSNPN, CDR2 SVGIG (reference sequence). The germline V and J ends were trimmed by 0 bases and 8 bases, with 14 bases remaining between them. The CDR3 nucleotides read TGTGCCTGGAGTGTAGGTAGAAATCAGGATGAGCAGTTCTTC. Its translation is CAWSVGRNQDEQFF.

Details on this clone: Other DNA sequences in the sample encode the same CDR3. The chain joins TRBV5-1 to TRBJ1-2; 8 bases fit TRBD1. CDR3 size: 14 residues. V trimming: 4 bases; J trimming: 2 bases; junction bases outside the gene matches: 4. Looked up from germline, CDR1 is SGHRS and CDR2 is YFSETQ. Here the CDR3 reads CASSAGQGNYGYTF. The CDR3 region has the DNA TGCGCCAGCAGCGCCGGACAGGGCAACTATGGCTACACCTTC.

The V and J genes are TRBV11-2 and TRBJ2-7, with 8 bases that match TRBD1. V was pared by 3 bases and J by 7 bases, with 8 bases of the junction left unmatched. The CDR3 is made up of 14 amino acids. Germline CDR1 reads SGHAT; CDR2 reads FQNNGV. The CDR3 coding sequence is TGTGCCAGCAGCTTTGCGCAGGGGGCGGGGGAGCAGTACTTC. The encoded protein is CASSFAQGAGEQYF. Complete variable domain (other parts from reference TRBV11-2 and TRBJ2-7): EAGVAQSPRYKIIEKRQSVAFWCNPISGHATLYWYQQILGQGPKLLIQFQNNGVVDDSQLPKDRFSAERLKGVDSTLKIQPAKLEDSAVYLCASSFAQGAGEQYFGPGTRLTVT.

The V call is TRBV7-9, the J call TRBJ1-1; 8 positions match TRBD1. Trimming cost V 1 base and J 5 bases; bases outside gene matches: 6. The CDR3 extends over 15 amino acids. CDR1 and CDR2 from the germline V gene are SEHNR and FQNEAQ (reference sequence). This chain's CDR3 is CASSLDQGASTEAFF. In DNA form, the CDR3 reads TGTGCCAGCAGCTTAGATCAGGGGGCGAGTACTGAAGCTTTCTTT.

V is TRBV7-7 and J is TRBJ2-2; D ambiguous. The CDR3 has 15 residues. V was cut by 5 bases and J by 1 base, with 11 bases left in between. Germline CDR1 SSHAT, CDR2 FNYEAQ (reference sequence). The CDR3 sequence is CASSPSPGNTGELFF. CDR3 in DNA: TGTGCCAGCAGCCCTTCCCCGGGGAACACCGGGGAGCTGTTTTTT.

CDR3 residues: CASQGGQVNNEQFF. The DNA for the CDR3 is TGCGCCAGCCAGGGGGGCCAAGTTAACAATGAGCAGTTCTTC. The V and J genes are TRBV5-1 and TRBJ2-1; tentative D call: TRBD1 (7 bases). The CDR3 is 14 amino acids. CDR1 and CDR2 from the germline V gene are SGHRS and YFSETQ. V lost 7 bases and J 5 bases, leaving 16 bases between the germline ends.

This sequence joins TRBV19 and TRBJ2-7; 8 positions agree with TRBD1. The V gene end was trimmed by 3 bases and the J gene end by 4 bases; junction bases not matched to a gene: 8. CDR1 is LNHDA and CDR2 is SQIVND in the germline V gene (reference sequence). The CDR3 has 15 residues. In DNA, the CDR3 is TGTGCCAGTAGTATCTCGACAGGGGAGGATTACGAGCAGTACTTC. Translating gives CASSISTGEDYEQYF.

This clone was picked up a small number of times. This chain connects TRBV6-5 to TRBJ1-1, with D perhaps matching TRBD1 (5 bases). The V end lost 6 bases, the J end lost 5 bases, and 16 bases lay between the germline ends. Germline CDR1 reads MNHEY; CDR2 reads SVGAGI. This CDR3 is built from 14 residues. CDR3 loop: CASSPPWGGTEAFF. Here the CDR3 DNA reads TGTGCCAGCAGCCCCCCATGGGGGGGTACTGAAGCTTTCTTT.

This chain uses TRBV27 with TRBJ2-7; 7 bases are a match to TRBD1. The CDR3 has 15 residues. Looked up from germline, CDR1 is MNHEY and CDR2 is SMNVEV (reference sequence). The trim removed 0 bases at V and 4 bases at J, leaving 6 bases unmatched. The CDR3 DNA reads TGTGCCAGCAGTTTATCTGAGACAGGGACGTACGAGCAGTACTTC. Its translation is CASSLSETGTYEQYF.

The genes are TRBV19 and TRBJ2-2, with 9 bases identical to TRBD1. The CDR3 is 16 amino acids. The ends lost 3 bases at V and 6 bases at J; junction bases unmatched: 8. CDR1 is LNHDA, CDR2 SQIVND, per germline (reference sequence). The chain's CDR3 is CASSIRDRAVPGELFF. CDR3 in DNA: TGTGCCAGTAGTATTCGGGACAGGGCGGTCCCCGGGGAGCTGTTTTTT.

This chain uses TRBV14 with TRBJ1-2; 7 nucleotides agree with TRBD1. The germline CDR1 and CDR2 sequences are SGHDN and FVKESK. The CDR3 extends over 16 amino acids. Trimming cost V 0 bases and J 7 bases; bases outside gene matches: 11. This chain's CDR3 is CASSQDKLTGFAGYTF. Written as DNA, the CDR3 is TGTGCCAGCAGCCAAGATAAGCTGACAGGGTTTGCTGGCTACACCTTC.

This clone was observed a single time. The V and J genes are TRBV12-3 or TRBV12-4 and TRBJ1-4; D unclear. The CDR3 totals 13 residues. V was clipped by 5 bases and J by 4 bases, with 8 bases between them. CDR3 DNA: TGTGCCAGCAGTCCCGCACTTAATGAAAAACTGTTTTTT. Translation gives CASSPALNEKLFF.

Concerning this clone itself: One junction end disagrees with the germline gene, perhaps due to a read error. The chain uses TRBV27 and TRBJ2-2; 7 positions agree with TRBD2. The CDR3 loop spans 11 amino acids. Germline V gene sequence: CDR1 MNHEY, CDR2 SMNVEV (reference sequence). CDR3 nucleotide sequence: TGTGCCAGCAGTTTGGCGGGGGAGTTGTTTTTT. Residues: CASSLAGELFF.

The chain links TRBV19 to TRBJ1-2; the D gene is possibly TRBD1 (6 bases). The V gene's germline CDR1 is LNHDA and CDR2 SQIVND (reference sequence). V shed 5 bases and J shed 7 bases, with 14 bases lying between them. This CDR3 has 13 residues. The CDR3 loop is CASSVNREGGYTF. The CDR3 DNA reads as TGTGCCAGTAGTGTAAACAGGGAAGGTGGCTACACCTTC.

This rearrangement joins TRBV18 to TRBJ2-7, with 9 bases identical to TRBD1. The CDR3 totals 12 residues. V was clipped by 6 bases and J by 6 bases; unmatched bases: 3. Germline V gene sequence: CDR1 KGHSH, CDR2 LQKENI. The CDR3: CASSRDRVEQYF. The DNA of the CDR3 is TGTGCCAGCTCCCGGGACAGGGTCGAGCAGTACTTC.

This clone has only one observation. The chain joins TRBV3-1 (or the pseudogene TRBV3-2) to TRBJ1-3; tentative D call: TRBD1 (6 bases). Germline V gene data show CDR1 as LGHDT and CDR2 as YNNKEL (reference sequence). The CDR3 sequence is 15 residues long. Trimming stripped 2 bases from V and 3 bases from J, with 11 bases between. CDR3 amino acids: CASSQMGAHGNTIYF. The CDR3 bases are TGTGCCAGCAGCCAAATGGGGGCACATGGAAACACCATATATTTT.